One and the same sample provided the 14 T cell receptor beta chains below, sequenced in a study of cytomegalovirus exposure and HLA in healthy donors. Primers: 60 Vbeta forward and 13 Jbeta reverse. Here immunoSEQ multiplex PCR was the method, and the copy in TCRdb shows in-frame clones only, minus some. The data hold about 120,000 clones, with about 80% observed a single time. Sequenced sample: PBMCs. Receptors originate from a man in his fifties or sixties in good health and CMV-seropositive.

There are a few counts of this clone. The rearrangement joins TRBV15 to TRBJ2-7; TRBD2 matches 8 bases. Germline lookup yields CDR1 LNHNV and CDR2 YYDKDF (reference sequence). The J segment lost 6 bases and the V segment lost 5 bases, leaving 9 bases of the junction unmatched. CDR3 length equals 14 residues. The CDR3 nucleotides are TGTGCCACCAGCGTCTTCCGGGGGGGCGGCGAGCAGTACTTC. Its translation: CATSVFRGGGEQYF.

A remark on this clone: The junction differs from germline at one of its ends, possibly a read error. J is TRBJ2-1 and V is TRBV7-9; TRBD2 aligns across 9 bases. There are 19 residues in the CDR3. Germline CDR1 SEHNR, CDR2 FQNEAQ (reference sequence). The CDR3 sequence: CSSSPSIRGSGSSYNEQFF. DNA for the CDR3: TGTTCCAGCAGCCCCAGTATAAGGGGTAGCGGGAGCTCCTACAATGAGCAGTTCTTC.

About this clone itself: The same CDR3 also results from other DNA sequences found in this sample. The chain couples TRBV5-5 to TRBJ2-7; 9 bases map to TRBD1. Germline CDR1 reads SGHKS; CDR2 reads YYEKEE (reference sequence). V was pared by 4 bases and J by 3 bases, with 8 bases of the junction left unmatched. There are 15 residues in the CDR3. The CDR3 protein is CASSPRDRVSYEQYF. In DNA form, the CDR3 reads TGTGCCAGCAGCCCCCGGGACAGGGTAAGCTACGAGCAGTACTTC.

J is TRBJ1-1 and V is TRBV5-1, with unresolved D. The CDR3 is made up of 13 amino acids. The germline V gene encodes CDR1 SGHRS and CDR2 YFSETQ. Trimming removed 7 bases from V and 2 bases from J, with 12 bases in between. The DNA of the CDR3 is TGCGCCAGCGCCTCCGGGTCCAACACTGAAGCTTTCTTT. This gives the protein CASASGSNTEAFF.

In this sample, this clone turned up a few times. The CDR3 DNA sequence: TGTGCCAGCAGTCGAACAGGGGGCGCTGACTATGGCTACACCTTC. Protein sequence: CASSRTGGADYGYTF. The V and J genes are TRBV6-6 and TRBJ1-2, with 9 bases fitting TRBD1. With 5 bases clipped from V and 3 bases from J, the junction kept 7 bases outside the gene matches. The germline V gene has CDR1 MNHNY and CDR2 SVGAGI (reference sequence). The CDR3 sequence is 15 residues long.

The rearrangement uses TRBV7-9 and TRBJ2-7; TRBD1 might be the D (5 bases). CDR1 and CDR2 from the germline V gene are SEHNR and FQNEAQ (reference sequence). Trimming removed 1 base at V and 1 base at J, with 17 bases between. There are 17 residues in the CDR3. The CDR3 DNA follows: TGTGCCAGCAGCTTAGTAGGTGGGCAGGGTAAGTCCTACGAGCAGTACTTC. Protein: CASSLVGGQGKSYEQYF.

The rearrangement uses TRBV6-1 and TRBJ2-7, with 11 bases lining up with TRBD2. Germline-derived CDR1 and CDR2 are MNHNS and SASEGT. V was clipped by 2 bases and J by 6 bases; unmatched bases: 6. The CDR3 consists of 15 residues. The CDR3 reads CASSEQTSGAFEQYF. The DNA of the CDR3 is TGTGCCAGCAGTGAACAGACTAGCGGGGCCTTCGAGCAGTACTTC.

The genes are TRBV7-2 and TRBJ2-4; TRBD2 agrees at 16 bases. Unmatched junction bases numbered 6, after V lost 5 bases and J lost 8 bases. Germline CDR1 and CDR2: SGHTA and FQGNSA. The CDR3 extends over 16 amino acids. CDR3 protein: CASSPGTSGRGDIQYF. The CDR3 nucleotides are TGTGCCAGCAGCCCCGGGACTAGCGGGAGGGGGGACATTCAGTACTTC.

V is TRBV2 and J is TRBJ1-1; no clear D gene. From germline, CDR1 is SNHLY and CDR2 FYNNEI. This CDR3 comprises 14 residues. Trimming removed 5 bases from V and 1 base from J, with 11 bases in between. The CDR3 loop is CASSRGRGNTEAFF. The CDR3 DNA reads as TGTGCCAGCAGTCGCGGAAGAGGGAACACTGAAGCTTTCTTT. Drawing the rest from reference TRBV2 and TRBJ1-1, the complete variable domain is EPEVTQTPSHQVTQMGQEVILRCVPISNHLYFYWYRQILGQKVEFLVSFYNNEISEKSEIFDDQFSVERPDGSNFTLKIRSTKLEDSAMYFCASSRGRGNTEAFFGQGTRLTVV.

The chain has TRBV29-1 and TRBJ1-1; perhaps TRBD1 as D (5 bases). In germline, CDR1 is SQVTM, CDR2 ANQGSEA. V was cut by 6 bases and J by 4 bases, with 6 bases left in between. CDR3 length equals 10 residues. The CDR3: CSVGGTEAFF. The CDR3 DNA follows: TGCAGCGTGGGGGGCACTGAAGCTTTCTTT.

The chain recombines TRBV12-5 with TRBJ1-1; D is undetermined. CDR3 length: 13 amino acids. Germline values: CDR1 LGHNT, CDR2 FRNRAP. Trimming pared 2 bases from V and 0 bases from J, leaving 4 bases between. The CDR3 region is CASGLIMNTEAFF. The CDR3 nucleotides read TGTGCTAGTGGTTTGATCATGAACACTGAAGCTTTCTTT.

J is TRBJ1-6 and V is TRBV5-6, with 7 nucleotides matching TRBD1. Germline-derived CDR1 and CDR2 are SGHDT and YYEEEE. Trimming removed 3 bases from V and 6 bases from J; junction bases left unmatched: 15. The length of the CDR3 is 18 residues. CDR3 region: CASSSLVEGAIRNSPLHF. Written as DNA, the CDR3 is TGTGCCAGCAGCTCCCTCGTGGAGGGGGCAATACGTAATTCACCCCTCCACTTT.

V is TRBV15 and J is TRBJ2-1; 13 bases are shared with TRBD2. With V trimmed by 1 base and J by 0 bases, 0 bases remained unmatched. CDR3 length: 17 residues. Germline assignment: CDR1 LNHNV and CDR2 YYDKDF (reference sequence). The CDR3 nucleotides read TGTGCCACCAGCAGAGGGACTAGCGGGGGCTCCTACAATGAGCAGTTCTTC. Its protein product is CATSRGTSGGSYNEQFF.

Concerning this clone itself: Other nucleotide sequences from this sample produce the same CDR3. The chain carries TRBV5-6 and TRBJ1-1; possibly TRBD1 for D (6 bases). Trimming stripped 3 bases from V and 2 bases from J, with 14 bases between. The V gene's germline CDR1 is SGHDT and CDR2 YYEEEE. The CDR3 loop spans 15 amino acids. CDR3 region: CASSSGQFLNTEAFF. The CDR3 region has the DNA TGTGCCAGCAGCTCCGGACAGTTTCTAAACACTGAAGCTTTCTTT. The full variable domain, its missing parts supplied by reference TRBV5-6 and TRBJ1-1, is DAGVTQSPTHLIKTRGQQVTLRCSPKSGHDTVSWYQQALGQGPQFIFQYYEEEERQRGNFPDRFSGHQFPNYSSELNVNALLLGDSALYLCASSSGQFLNTEAFFGQGTRLTVV.